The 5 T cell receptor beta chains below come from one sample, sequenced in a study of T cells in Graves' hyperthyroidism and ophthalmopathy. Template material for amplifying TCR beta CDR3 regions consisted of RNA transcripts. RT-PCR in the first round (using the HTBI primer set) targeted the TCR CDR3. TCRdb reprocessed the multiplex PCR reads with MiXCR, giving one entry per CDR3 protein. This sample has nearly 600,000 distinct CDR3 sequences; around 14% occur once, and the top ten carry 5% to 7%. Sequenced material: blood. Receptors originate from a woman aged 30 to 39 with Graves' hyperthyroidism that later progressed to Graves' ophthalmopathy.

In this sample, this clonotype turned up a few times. CDR3 region: CASGVGDKNIQYF. The CDR3 region has the DNA TGCGCCAGCGGCGTGGGAGACAAAAACATTCAGTACTTC. V usage is TRBV5-1 and J usage is TRBJ2-4; D might be TRBD2 (5 bases). The germline CDR1 and CDR2 sequences are SGHRS and YFSETQ. CDR3 length: 13 residues. V was cut by 7 bases and J by 3 bases, with 11 bases left in between.

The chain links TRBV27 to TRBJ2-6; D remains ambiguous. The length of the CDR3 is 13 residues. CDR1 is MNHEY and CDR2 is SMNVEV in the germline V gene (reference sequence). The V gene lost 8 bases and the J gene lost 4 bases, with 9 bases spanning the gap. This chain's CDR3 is CASGVGGANVLTF. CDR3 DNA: TGTGCCAGCGGGGTGGGAGGGGCCAACGTCCTGACTTTC.

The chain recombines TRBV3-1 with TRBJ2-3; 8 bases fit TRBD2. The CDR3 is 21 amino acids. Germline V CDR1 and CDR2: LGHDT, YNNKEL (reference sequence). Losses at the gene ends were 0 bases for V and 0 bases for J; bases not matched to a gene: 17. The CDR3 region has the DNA TGTGCCAGCAGCCAAGATCTTGGTTCCTCGGGGGGGCGAGCTAGCACAGATACGCAGTATTTT. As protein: CASSQDLGSSGGRASTDTQYF.

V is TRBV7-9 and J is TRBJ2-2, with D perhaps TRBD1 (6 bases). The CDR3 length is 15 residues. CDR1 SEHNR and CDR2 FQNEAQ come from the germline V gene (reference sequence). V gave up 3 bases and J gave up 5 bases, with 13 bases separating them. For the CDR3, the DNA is TGTGCCAGCAGCTTTCAGGGGCATCCAACCGGGGAGCTGTTTTTT. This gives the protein CASSFQGHPTGELFF.

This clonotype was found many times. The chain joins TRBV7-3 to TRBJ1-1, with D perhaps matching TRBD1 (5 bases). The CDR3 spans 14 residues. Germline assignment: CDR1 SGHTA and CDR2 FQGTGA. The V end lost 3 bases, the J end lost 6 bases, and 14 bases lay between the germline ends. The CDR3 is CASSLAGPPSEAFF. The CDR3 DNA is TGTGCCAGCAGCTTGGCAGGGCCTCCTTCTGAAGCTTTCTTT. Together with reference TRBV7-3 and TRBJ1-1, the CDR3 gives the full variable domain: GAGVSQTPSNKVTEKGKYVELRCDPISGHTALYWYRQSLGQGPEFLIYFQGTGAADDSGLPNDRFFAVRPEGSVSTLKIQRTERGDSAVYLCASSLAGPPSEAFFGQGTRLTVV.